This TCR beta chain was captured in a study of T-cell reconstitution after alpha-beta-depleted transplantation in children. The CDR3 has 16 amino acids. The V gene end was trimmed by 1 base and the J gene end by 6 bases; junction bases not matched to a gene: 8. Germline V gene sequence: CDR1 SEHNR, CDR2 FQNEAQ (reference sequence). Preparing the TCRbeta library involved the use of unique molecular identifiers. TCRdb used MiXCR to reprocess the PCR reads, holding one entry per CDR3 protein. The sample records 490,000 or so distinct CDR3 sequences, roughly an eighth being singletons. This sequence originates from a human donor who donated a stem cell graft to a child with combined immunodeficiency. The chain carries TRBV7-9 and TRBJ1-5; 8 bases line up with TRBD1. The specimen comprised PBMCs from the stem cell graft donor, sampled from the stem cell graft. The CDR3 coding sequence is TGTGCCAGCAGCTTAGTTCTACAGGGGGTTTTTCAGCCCCAGCATTTT. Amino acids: CASSLVLQGVFQPQHF.